This passage covers 30 T cell receptor beta chains from one sample sequenced in a study of T cells expressing NK-cell markers. TCRdb reprocessed the 5' RACE reads; each CDR3 protein has one entry and no DNA is given. The sample totals 450,000 to 600,000 distinct CDR3 sequences. Sample: blood T cells: a sorted CD56 or NKG2C T cell subset, CD4+ or CD8+ T cells, or bulk PBMC T cells (not recorded which). The source is a man aged 18 to 30 in good health.

V and J are TRBV25-1 and TRBJ1-1; TCRdb's assignment of TRBD1 cannot be checked, as there is no DNA. From germline, CDR1 is MGHDK and CDR2 SYGVNS. The CDR3 spans 15 residues. CDR3 region: CASSFGQGAWTEAFF. Supplemented by reference TRBV25-1 and TRBJ1-1, the full variable domain reads EADIYQTPRYLVIGTGKKITLECSQTMGHDKMYWYQQDPGMELHLIHYSYGVNSTEKGDLSSESTVSRIRTEHFPLTLESARPSHTSQYLCASSFGQGAWTEAFFGQGTRLTVV.

The chain uses TRBV5-1 and TRBJ2-1; TCRdb gives TRBD2 as the D gene, but with no DNA this cannot be confirmed. The CDR3 is 16 residues long. The V gene's germline CDR1 is SGHRS and CDR2 YFSETQ. CDR3: CASSRGGVTLNNEQFF.

The V and J genes are TRBV4-1 and TRBJ2-1; without DNA, the TCRdb call of TRBD1 cannot be checked. The CDR3 is made up of 14 amino acids. Germline assignment: CDR1 MGHRA and CDR2 YSYEKL. This CDR3 is CASSYLDRANEQFF.

V gene TRBV12-3 or TRBV12-4 combines with J gene TRBJ2-3; no DNA is available, so the TRBD1 call from TCRdb remains unchecked. The CDR3 consists of 17 residues. CDR3 in amino acids: CASSLALGRGGTDTQYF.

The rearrangement uses TRBV4-3 and TRBJ2-1. The CDR3 covers 16 residues. In germline, CDR1 is LGHNA, CDR2 YSLEER. CDR3 sequence: CASSQDSDLAYNEQFF.

V is TRBV20-1 and J is TRBJ2-1. Germline CDR1 DFQATT, CDR2 SNEGSKA (reference sequence). This CDR3 spans 15 amino acids. CDR3 residues: CSASLALVTLNEQFF.

J is TRBJ1-5 and V is TRBV7-9. Germline assignment: CDR1 SEHNR and CDR2 FQNEAQ (reference sequence). The CDR3 is made up of 13 amino acids. The CDR3 spells CASSLTKAEPQHF.

The chain uses TRBV7-9 and TRBJ1-4; TCRdb indicates TRBD1, and absent DNA this call remains unverified. The CDR3 runs to 15 residues. The germline V gene has CDR1 SEHNR and CDR2 FQNEAQ (reference sequence). The CDR3 reads CASSLLQGSDEKLFF.

The chain carries TRBV24-1 and TRBJ2-2; the D call from TCRdb, TRBD2, cannot be confirmed without DNA. CDR3 length: 14 residues. CDR1 KGHDR and CDR2 SFDVKD come from the germline V gene. CDR3 region: CATHSGREPGELFF.

The chain couples TRBV20-1 to TRBJ2-1; TCRdb indicates TRBD1, and absent DNA this call remains unverified. Germline V gene data show CDR1 as DFQATT and CDR2 as SNEGSKA (reference sequence). The CDR3 has 16 amino acids. The CDR3 is CSASVVNWDPYNEQFF.

The chain recombines TRBV24-1 with TRBJ2-6. This CDR3 contains 13 residues. Germline lookup yields CDR1 KGHDR and CDR2 SFDVKD. The CDR3 loop reads CATQASGANVLTF.

CDR3 loop: CASSPDPSPNEKLFF. The V call is TRBV7-8, the J call TRBJ1-4; the TRBD1 assignment by TCRdb is unverifiable without DNA. Germline CDR1 reads SGHVS; CDR2 reads FQNEAQ. The CDR3 has 15 amino acids.

This chain links TRBV10-3 with TRBJ2-3; with no DNA, the TCRdb D assignment of TRBD2 cannot be verified. CDR3 length: 14 residues. Germline V gene sequence: CDR1 ENHRY, CDR2 SYGVKD. CDR3 region: CAIMGGRVSDTQYF.

The chain couples TRBV7-2 to TRBJ2-7; TCRdb's D gene call, TRBD2, goes unchecked for lack of DNA. CDR1 is SGHTA and CDR2 is FQGNSA in the germline V gene. The CDR3 contains 16 residues. Here the CDR3 reads CASSLGGGLAGYEQYF.

This chain links TRBV4-2 with TRBJ2-1; the TCRdb D gene call, TRBD1, has no DNA to confirm it. CDR3 length: 16 amino acids. The V gene's germline CDR1 is LGHNA and CDR2 YNFKEQ. This chain's CDR3 is CASSPQSLSSYNEQFF.

V gene TRBV10-2 combines with J gene TRBJ2-3. Germline values: CDR1 WSHSY, CDR2 SAAADI. The CDR3 extends over 12 amino acids. The CDR3 protein is CASSLQADTQYF.

V usage is TRBV12-3 or TRBV12-4 and J usage is TRBJ2-7; the D gene TCRdb calls, TRBD2, cannot be checked with no DNA. The CDR3 totals 16 residues. Here the CDR3 reads CASSLALSGGFYEQYF.

This rearrangement joins TRBV29-1 to TRBJ1-1; TCRdb designates TRBD1, a call that cannot be tested without DNA. This CDR3 is built from 13 residues. The germline V gene encodes CDR1 SQVTM and CDR2 ANQGSEA. Here the CDR3 reads CSVMTGGGTEAFF.

V and J are TRBV12-3 or TRBV12-4 and TRBJ2-2; no DNA is available, so the TRBD2 call from TCRdb remains unchecked. The CDR3 is 16 amino acids. CDR3 in amino acids: CASSDPSGSFTGELFF.

Here the CDR3 reads CASSDSHEQYF. The rearrangement links TRBV25-1 to TRBJ2-7. CDR1 MGHDK and CDR2 SYGVNS come from the germline V gene. The CDR3 loop spans 11 amino acids.

This CDR3 reads CSGTGSWGYTF. The chain recombines TRBV20-1 with TRBJ1-2. Germline V gene data show CDR1 as DFQATT and CDR2 as SNEGSKA (reference sequence). The CDR3 loop spans 11 amino acids.

The gene calls are TRBV7-8 and TRBJ2-1; without DNA, the TCRdb call of TRBD1 cannot be checked. The length of the CDR3 is 12 residues. Germline V gives CDR1 SGHVS, CDR2 FQNEAQ. CDR3 protein: CASSLRTGEQFF.

V and J are TRBV5-6 and TRBJ2-6; the D call of TRBD1 rests on TCRdb alone, since no DNA is present to check it. The CDR3 has 17 amino acids. Germline CDR1 reads SGHDT; CDR2 reads YYEEEE. The CDR3: CASSLNRGLSGANVLTF.

The V call is TRBV12-3 or TRBV12-4, the J call TRBJ1-5; TCRdb outputs TRBD1, but without DNA this stays unchecked. This CDR3 is built from 15 residues. The CDR3 sequence is CASSFRGARNQPQHF.

The V call is TRBV15, the J call TRBJ1-5; TCRdb gives TRBD1 as the D gene, but with no DNA this cannot be confirmed. The CDR3 is 15 residues long. Germline loops: CDR1 LNHNV, CDR2 YYDKDF (reference sequence). The CDR3 loop reads CATSREIGAGQPQHF.

The genes are TRBV14 and TRBJ1-3; TCRdb reports TRBD1, a call that lacks DNA to check it against. CDR1 is SGHDN and CDR2 is FVKESK in the germline V gene. The CDR3 runs to 15 residues. CDR3 residues: CASSQPTGAGNTIYF. Variable domain in full (rest from reference TRBV14 and TRBJ1-3): EAGVTQFPSHSVIEKGQTVTLRCDPISGHDNLYWYRRVMGKEIKFLLHFVKESKQDESGMPNNRFLAERTGGTYSTLKVQPAELEDSGVYFCASSQPTGAGNTIYFGEGSWLTVV.

This sequence joins TRBV5-1 and TRBJ2-3; TCRdb indicates TRBD1, and absent DNA this call remains unverified. CDR1 and CDR2 (germline): SGHRS, YFSETQ. This CDR3 spans 16 amino acids. The CDR3 protein is CASSPGTRVHSDTQYF.

The chain employs TRBV6-5 and TRBJ2-7; without DNA, the TCRdb call of TRBD2 cannot be checked. The CDR3 is made up of 15 amino acids. Per germline, CDR1 MNHEY and CDR2 SVGAGI. The chain's CDR3 is CASSYGTSSTGEQYF.

This chain links TRBV4-3 with TRBJ1-6; TCRdb calls TRBD1, which cannot be checked without DNA. Per the germline V gene, CDR1 is LGHNA and CDR2 is YSLEER. This CDR3 is built from 20 residues. CDR3 sequence: CASSQDFGSGNLGHNSPLHF.

This chain joins TRBV5-6 and TRBJ2-1; the D gene TCRdb calls, TRBD2, cannot be checked with no DNA. This CDR3 has 16 amino acids. Germline V gene data show CDR1 as SGHDT and CDR2 as YYEEEE. CDR3 loop: CASTRRGLAGSDEQFF.